The entry that follows covers one TCR beta chain sequence. This record belongs to a study of blood T cell repertoires in COVID-19. Original data processing: For nucleated cells, counts were estimated from reference gene primer amplification. Data came from immunoSEQ multiplex PCR; TCRdb stores just in-frame clones and leaves some out. The V and J calls and clone size come from that table; D and trimming were worked out from the DNA. The sample consists of under 130,000 clones, approximately 85% of them appearing once. The CDR3 loop spans 12 amino acids. Germline-derived CDR1 and CDR2 are LNHDA and SQIVND (reference sequence). Trimming left V 9 bases short and J 3 bases short, with 9 bases between.

This receptor was identified in a human donor in a cohort sampled during active COVID-19. Sequencing was done on a sample of peripheral blood. The chain uses TRBV19 and TRBJ1-5; D might be TRBD1 (6 bases). The CDR3 here is CASWGLNQPQHF. The CDR3 DNA is TGTGCCAGCTGGGGGCTCAATCAGCCCCAGCATTTT. Looking up the rest from reference TRBV19 and TRBJ1-5 gives the full variable domain: DGGITQSPKYLFRKEGQNVTLSCEQNLNHDAMYWYRQDPGQGLRLIYYSQIVNDFQKGDIAEGYSVSREKKESFPLTVTSAQKNPTAFYLCASWGLNQPQHFGDGTRLSIL.